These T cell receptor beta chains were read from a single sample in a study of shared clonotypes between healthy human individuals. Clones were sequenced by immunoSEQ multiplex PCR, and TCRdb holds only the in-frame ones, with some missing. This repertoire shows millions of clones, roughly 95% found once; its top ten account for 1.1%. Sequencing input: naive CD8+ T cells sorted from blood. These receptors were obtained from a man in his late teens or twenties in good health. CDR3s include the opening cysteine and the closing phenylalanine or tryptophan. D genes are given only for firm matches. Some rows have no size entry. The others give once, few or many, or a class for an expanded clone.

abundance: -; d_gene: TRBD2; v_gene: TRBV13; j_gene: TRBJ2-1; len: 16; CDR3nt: TGTGCCAGCAGCCCAGCGGGGCTAGGAGGCTACAATGAGCAGTTCTTC; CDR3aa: CASSPAGLGGYNEQFF
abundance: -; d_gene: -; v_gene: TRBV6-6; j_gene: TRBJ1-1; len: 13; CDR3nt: TGTGCCCTGGGGGAGCCGGGGAACACTGAAGCTTTCTTT; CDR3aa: CALGEPGNTEAFF
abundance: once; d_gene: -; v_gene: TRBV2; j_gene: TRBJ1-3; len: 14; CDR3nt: TGTGCCAGCAGTGAGGGCAGCCCGGAGAACACCATATATTTT; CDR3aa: CASSEGSPENTIYF
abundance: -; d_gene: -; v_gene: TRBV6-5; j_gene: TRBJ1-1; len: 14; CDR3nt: TGTGCCAGCAGTCTCCGGACTGGGAACACTGAAGCTTTCTTT; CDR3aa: CASSLRTGNTEAFF
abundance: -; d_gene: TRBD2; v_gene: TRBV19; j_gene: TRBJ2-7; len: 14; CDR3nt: TGTGCCAGCCGGTCGTCGGGGGGGTTCTACGAGCAGTACTTC; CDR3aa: CASRSSGGFYEQYF
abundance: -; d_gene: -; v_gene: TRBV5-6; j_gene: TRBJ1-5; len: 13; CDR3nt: TGTGCCAGCAGCTTCGGGGGGCTGGAGCCCCAGCATTTT; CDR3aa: CASSFGGLEPQHF
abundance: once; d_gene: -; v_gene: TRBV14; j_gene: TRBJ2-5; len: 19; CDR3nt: TGTGCCAGCAGCCAAGAACTGTGGGGCCTGGCAGGTGGGAGAGAGACCCAGTACTTC; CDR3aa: CASSQELWGLAGGRETQYF
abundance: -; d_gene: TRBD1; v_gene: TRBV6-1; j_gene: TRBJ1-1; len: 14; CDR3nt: TGTGCCAGCAGTTTGACAGGGTTCTTGACTGAAGCTTTCTTT; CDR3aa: CASSLTGFLTEAFF
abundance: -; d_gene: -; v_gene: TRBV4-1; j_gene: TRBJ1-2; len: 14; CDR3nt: TGCGCCAGCAGCCAAGGACCGTCGATCTATGGCTACACCTTC; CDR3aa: CASSQGPSIYGYTF
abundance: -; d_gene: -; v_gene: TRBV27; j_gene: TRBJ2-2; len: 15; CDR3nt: TGTGCCAGCAGCAAAGGACCCGGGACGGCCGGGGAGCTGTTTTTT; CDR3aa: CASSKGPGTAGELFF
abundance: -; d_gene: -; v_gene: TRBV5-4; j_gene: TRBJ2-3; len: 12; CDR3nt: TGTGCCAGCAGCCTTACCACAGATACGCAGTATTTT; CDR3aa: CASSLTTDTQYF
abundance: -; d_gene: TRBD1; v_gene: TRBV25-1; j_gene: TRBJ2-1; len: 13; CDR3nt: TGTGCCAGCAGTAAGACAGGGTACAATGAGCAGTTCTTC; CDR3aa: CASSKTGYNEQFF
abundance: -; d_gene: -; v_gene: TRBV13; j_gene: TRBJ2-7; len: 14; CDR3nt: TGTGCCAGCAGCTTGAGGGCCGGGCACTACGAGCAGTACTTC; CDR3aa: CASSLRAGHYEQYF
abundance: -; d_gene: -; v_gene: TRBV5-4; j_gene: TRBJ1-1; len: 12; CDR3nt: TGTGCCAGCAGCTTGGGGGACACTGAAGCTTTCTTT; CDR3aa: CASSLGDTEAFF
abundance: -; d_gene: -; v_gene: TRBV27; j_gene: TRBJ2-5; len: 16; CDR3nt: TGTGCCAGCAGTCCGGGAGGGCCGGGACAGGGAGGGACCCAGTACTTC; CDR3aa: CASSPGGPGQGGTQYF
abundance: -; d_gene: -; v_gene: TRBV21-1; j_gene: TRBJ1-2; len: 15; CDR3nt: -; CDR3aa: CASSRFGPGKYGYTF
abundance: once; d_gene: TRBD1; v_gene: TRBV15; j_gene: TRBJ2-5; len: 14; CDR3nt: TGTGCCACCAGCGGCACACAGGGGCAAGAGACCCAGTACTTC; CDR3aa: CATSGTQGQETQYF
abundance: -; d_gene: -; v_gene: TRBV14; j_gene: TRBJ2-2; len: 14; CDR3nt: TGTGCCAGCAGCCTGTCTCCGGTCACCGGGGAGCTGTTTTTT; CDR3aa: CASSLSPVTGELFF
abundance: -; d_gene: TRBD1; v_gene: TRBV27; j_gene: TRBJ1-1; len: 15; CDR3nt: TGTGCCAGCAGCGCTGAACAGGGGTTGAACACTGAAGCTTTCTTT; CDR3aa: CASSAEQGLNTEAFF
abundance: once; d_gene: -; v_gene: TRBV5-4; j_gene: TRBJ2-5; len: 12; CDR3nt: TGTGCCAGCGGAGCGGCTCAAGAGACCCAGTACTTC; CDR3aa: CASGAAQETQYF
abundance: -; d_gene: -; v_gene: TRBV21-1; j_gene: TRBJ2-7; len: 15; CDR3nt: TGTGCCAGCAGCAGCCGGGACAGGGTCGCGTACGAGCAGTACTTC; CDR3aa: CASSSRDRVAYEQYF
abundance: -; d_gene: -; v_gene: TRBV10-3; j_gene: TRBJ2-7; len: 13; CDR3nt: TGTGCCATCAGTGACTCGGGGGCGGGCGTGCAGTACTTC; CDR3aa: CAISDSGAGVQYF
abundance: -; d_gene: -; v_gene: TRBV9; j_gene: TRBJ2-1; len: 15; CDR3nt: TGTGCCAGCAGCGTAGCGGGGCAGGCCGGGAGTGAGCAGTTCTTC; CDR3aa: CASSVAGQAGSEQFF
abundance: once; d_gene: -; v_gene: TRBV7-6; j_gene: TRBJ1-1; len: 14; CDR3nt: TGTGCCAACAGTGTAGCCGGGCCTCCGGTGGAAGCTTTCTTT; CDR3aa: CANSVAGPPVEAFF
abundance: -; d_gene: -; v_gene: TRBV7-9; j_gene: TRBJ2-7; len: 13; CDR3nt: TGTGCCAGCAGCGGAGGGGGAGAGTCTGAGCAGTACTTC; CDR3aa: CASSGGGESEQYF
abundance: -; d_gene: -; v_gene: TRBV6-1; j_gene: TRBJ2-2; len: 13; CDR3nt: TGTGCCAGCCTGGAAACGAACACCGGGGAGCTGTTTTTT; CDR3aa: CASLETNTGELFF
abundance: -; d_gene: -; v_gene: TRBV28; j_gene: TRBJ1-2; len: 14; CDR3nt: TGTGCCAGCAGTTTAAAAGGGTATGGGTATGGCTACACCTTC; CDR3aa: CASSLKGYGYGYTF
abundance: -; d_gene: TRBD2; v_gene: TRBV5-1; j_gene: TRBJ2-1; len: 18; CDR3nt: TGCGCCAGCAGACATGAAACCGGGACTACGGGGCATTACAATGAGCAGTTCTTC; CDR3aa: CASRHETGTTGHYNEQFF
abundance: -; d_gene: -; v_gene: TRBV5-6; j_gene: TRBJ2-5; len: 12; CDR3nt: TGTGCCAGCAGCTTCATGTCAGAGACCCAGTACTTC; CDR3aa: CASSFMSETQYF
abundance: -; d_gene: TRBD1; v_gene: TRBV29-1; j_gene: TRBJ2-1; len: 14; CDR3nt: TGCAGCGTTGAGTGGGGACAGGGATACAATGAGCAGTTCTTC; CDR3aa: CSVEWGQGYNEQFF
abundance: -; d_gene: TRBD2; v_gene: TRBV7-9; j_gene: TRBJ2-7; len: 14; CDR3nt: TGTGCCAGCAGCTTAGGAGCAGGGAGGGACGAGCAGTACTTC; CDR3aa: CASSLGAGRDEQYF
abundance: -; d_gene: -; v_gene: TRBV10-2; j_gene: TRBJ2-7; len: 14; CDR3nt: TGCGCCAGCAGTGAGGTTGCCTGGACCTACGAGCAGTACTTC; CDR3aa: CASSEVAWTYEQYF
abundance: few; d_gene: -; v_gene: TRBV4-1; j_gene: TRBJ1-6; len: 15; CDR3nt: TGCGCCAGCAGCCAAGATCGGTCAGGGGCCTCACCCCTCCACTTT; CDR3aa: CASSQDRSGASPLHF
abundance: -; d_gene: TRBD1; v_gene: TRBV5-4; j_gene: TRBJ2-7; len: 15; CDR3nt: TGTGCCAGCAGCTCCGGGACAGTCAATGTTGGCGAGCAGTACTTC; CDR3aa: CASSSGTVNVGEQYF
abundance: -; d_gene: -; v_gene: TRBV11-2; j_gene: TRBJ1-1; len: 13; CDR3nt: TGTGCCAGCAGCTTAGGAGTAAACACTGAAGCTTTCTTT; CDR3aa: CASSLGVNTEAFF
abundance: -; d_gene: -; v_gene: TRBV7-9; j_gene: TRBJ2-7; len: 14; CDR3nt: TGTGCCAGCAGCTTTGTTACGCCTATCGGGGAGCAGTACTTC; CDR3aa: CASSFVTPIGEQYF
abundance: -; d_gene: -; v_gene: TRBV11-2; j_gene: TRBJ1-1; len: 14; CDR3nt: TGTGCCAGCAGCTTAGCCGGAAGTGACACTGAAGCTTTCTTT; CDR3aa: CASSLAGSDTEAFF
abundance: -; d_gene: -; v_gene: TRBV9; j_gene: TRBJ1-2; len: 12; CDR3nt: TGTGCCAGCACCGGGCTGGCCTATGGCTACACCTTC; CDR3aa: CASTGLAYGYTF
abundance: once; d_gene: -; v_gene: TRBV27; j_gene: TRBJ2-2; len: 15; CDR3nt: TGTGCCAGTGGCCTGGGGGGCGCGAACACCGGGGAGCTGTTTTTT; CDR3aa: CASGLGGANTGELFF
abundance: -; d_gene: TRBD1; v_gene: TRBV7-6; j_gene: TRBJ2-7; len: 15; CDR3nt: TGTGCCAGCAGCCATGGACAGGGCAGCTCCTACGAGCAGTACTTC; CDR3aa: CASSHGQGSSYEQYF
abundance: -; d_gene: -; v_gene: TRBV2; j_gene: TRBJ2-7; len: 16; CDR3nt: TGTGCCAGCAGTCATTATATGGGGGAAGGCACCTACGAGCAGTACTTC; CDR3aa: CASSHYMGEGTYEQYF
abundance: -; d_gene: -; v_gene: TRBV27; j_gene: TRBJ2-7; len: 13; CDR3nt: TGTGCCAGCAGTTGGGGCGGTTCATACGAGCAGTACTTC; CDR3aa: CASSWGGSYEQYF
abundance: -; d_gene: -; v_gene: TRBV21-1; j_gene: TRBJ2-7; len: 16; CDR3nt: TGTGCCAGCAGCAAAAAGCCGAGCGACAGGACCTACGAGCAGTACTTC; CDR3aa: CASSKKPSDRTYEQYF
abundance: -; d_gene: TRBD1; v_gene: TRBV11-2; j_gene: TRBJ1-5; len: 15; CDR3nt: TGTGCCAGCAGCTCAGGGACAGGGGGCTATCAGCCCCAGCATTTT; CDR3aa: CASSSGTGGYQPQHF
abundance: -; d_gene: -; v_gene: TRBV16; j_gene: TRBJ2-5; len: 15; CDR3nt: TGTGCCAGCAGCCAATCAACGGGGACCCAAGAGACCCAGTACTTC; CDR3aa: CASSQSTGTQETQYF
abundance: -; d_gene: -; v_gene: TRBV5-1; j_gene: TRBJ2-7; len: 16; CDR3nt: TGCGCCAGCAGCTTGGCCGACGGGCTGCAGGGCTACGAGCAGTACTTC; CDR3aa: CASSLADGLQGYEQYF